This TCR beta chain was profiled in a study of T-cell memory formation after mild COVID-19. TCRdb called the 5' RACE reads again in MiXCR, with one record for every CDR3 protein. In the table there are some 300,000 distinct CDR3 sequences, roughly 19% of which are singletons. The CDR3 contains 17 residues. J gave up 9 bases and V 2 bases, and 15 bases lay outside the gene matches. CDR1 and CDR2 (germline): SGHTA, FQGNSA. The material sequenced was PBMCs or a T cell subset sorted from them (not recorded which). V gene TRBV7-2 combines with J gene TRBJ2-3; TRBD2 agrees at 9 bases. This TCR derives from a man between 18 and 29 years old who had mild COVID-19 (a few samples of this study predate the infection). Cell type and time point are not known. CDR3 residues: CASSLSLRRRGGSTQYF. The CDR3 DNA follows: TGTGCCAGCAGCTTAAGTCTGCGAAGGCGGGGGGGGAGCACGCAGTATTTT.